The T cell receptor beta chain under discussion was sequenced for a study of blood T cell repertoires in COVID-19. Study-wide background: Collection of acute and convalescent COVID-19 samples took place in the United States, Italy and Spain.

In the original workflow: Estimates of nucleated cell counts were drawn from the amplification of reference gene primers. Data came from immunoSEQ multiplex PCR; TCRdb stores just in-frame clones and leaves some out. V, J and clone size are taken as reported in that table, and D and trimming were inferred from the DNA itself. The table includes 140,000 to 150,000 clones, around 84% detected once. This TCR was sampled from a human donor in a cohort sampled during active COVID-19. Sequences were obtained from peripheral blood.

The CDR3 nucleotides read TGTGCCAGCAGTGAAGCGGGCAGGAAGTCGGTGCAGTACTTC. It is translated as CASSEAGRKSVQYF. The V call is TRBV6-1, the J call TRBJ2-7, with D unclear. Germline values: CDR1 MNHNS, CDR2 SASEGT. The CDR3 has 14 residues. Trimming pared 0 bases from V and 9 bases from J, leaving 15 bases between.